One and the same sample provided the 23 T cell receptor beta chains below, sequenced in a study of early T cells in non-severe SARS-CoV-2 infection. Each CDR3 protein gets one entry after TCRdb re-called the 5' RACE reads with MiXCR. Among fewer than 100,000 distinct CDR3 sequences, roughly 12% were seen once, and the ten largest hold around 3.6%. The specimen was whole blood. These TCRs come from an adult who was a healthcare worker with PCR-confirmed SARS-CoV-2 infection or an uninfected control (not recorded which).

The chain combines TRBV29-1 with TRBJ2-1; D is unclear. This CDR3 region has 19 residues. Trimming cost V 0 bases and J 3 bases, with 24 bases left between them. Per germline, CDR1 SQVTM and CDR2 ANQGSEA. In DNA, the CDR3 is TGCAGCGTTGAAGAAAGCTGGGCGACCCCTAATCCAGTCTACAATGAGCAGTTCTTC. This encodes CSVEESWATPNPVYNEQFF.

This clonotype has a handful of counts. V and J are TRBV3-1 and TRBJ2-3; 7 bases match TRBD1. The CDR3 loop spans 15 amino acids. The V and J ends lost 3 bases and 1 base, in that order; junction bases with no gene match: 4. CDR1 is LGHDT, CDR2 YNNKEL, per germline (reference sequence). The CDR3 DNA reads TGTGCCAGCAGCCAGACAGGGTCGGGCACAGATACGCAGTATTTT. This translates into CASSQTGSGTDTQYF.

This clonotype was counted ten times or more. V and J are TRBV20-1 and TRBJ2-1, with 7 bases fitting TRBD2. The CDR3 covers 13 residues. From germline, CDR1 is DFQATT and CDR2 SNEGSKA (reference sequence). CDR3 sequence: CRAEGLVSNEQFF. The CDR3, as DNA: TGCAGGGCTGAAGGACTAGTCTCCAATGAGCAGTTCTTC.

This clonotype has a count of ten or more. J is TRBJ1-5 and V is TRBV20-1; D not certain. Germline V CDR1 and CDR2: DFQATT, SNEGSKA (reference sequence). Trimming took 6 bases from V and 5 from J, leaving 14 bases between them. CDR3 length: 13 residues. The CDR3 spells CSAGEGWDQPQHF. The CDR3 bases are TGCAGTGCCGGAGAGGGTTGGGATCAGCCCCAGCATTTT.

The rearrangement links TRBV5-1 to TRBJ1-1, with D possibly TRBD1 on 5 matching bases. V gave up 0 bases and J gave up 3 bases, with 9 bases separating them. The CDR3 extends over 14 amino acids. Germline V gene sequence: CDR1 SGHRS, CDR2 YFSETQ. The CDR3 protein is CASSLESGHTEAFF. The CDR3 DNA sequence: TGCGCCAGCAGCTTGGAGTCAGGGCACACTGAAGCTTTCTTT. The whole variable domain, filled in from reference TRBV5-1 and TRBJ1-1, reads KAGVTQTPRYLIKTRGQQVTLSCSPISGHRSVSWYQQTPGQGLQFLFEYFSETQRNKGNFPGRFSGRQFSNSRSEMNVSTLELGDSALYLCASSLESGHTEAFFGQGTRLTVV.

CDR3 bases: TGTGCCAGCAGAATCAGGGGTAGCACAGATACGCAGTATTTT. It encodes CASRIRGSTDTQYF. This sequence joins TRBV6-5 and TRBJ2-3; D perhaps matches TRBD1 (6 bases). Germline-derived CDR1 and CDR2 are MNHEY and SVGAGI. Deletions cut 6 bases from V and 0 bases from J, with 10 bases between. The CDR3 extends over 14 amino acids.

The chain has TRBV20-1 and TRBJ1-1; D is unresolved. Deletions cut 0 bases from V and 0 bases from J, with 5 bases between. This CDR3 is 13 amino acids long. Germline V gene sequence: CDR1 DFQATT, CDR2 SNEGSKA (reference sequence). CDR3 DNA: TGCAGTGCTAGAGATAACATGAACACTGAAGCTTTCTTT. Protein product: CSARDNMNTEAFF.

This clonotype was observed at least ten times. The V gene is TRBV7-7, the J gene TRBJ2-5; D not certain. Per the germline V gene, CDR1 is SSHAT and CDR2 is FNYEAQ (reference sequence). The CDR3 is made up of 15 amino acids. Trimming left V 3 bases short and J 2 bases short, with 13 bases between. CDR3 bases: TGTGCCAGCAGCTTGGTCTCCGGGCCACAAGAGACCCAGTACTTC. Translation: CASSLVSGPQETQYF.

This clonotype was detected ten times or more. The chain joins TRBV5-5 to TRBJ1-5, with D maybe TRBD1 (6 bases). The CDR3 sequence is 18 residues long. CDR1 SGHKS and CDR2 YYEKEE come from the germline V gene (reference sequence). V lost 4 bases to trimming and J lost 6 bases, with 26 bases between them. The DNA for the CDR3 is TGTGCCAGCAGCCGCGGCCCCCCACGAGGGGGGGGCATTCAGCCCCAGCATTTT. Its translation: CASSRGPPRGGGIQPQHF. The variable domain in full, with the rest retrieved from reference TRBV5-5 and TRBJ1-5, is DAGVTQSPTHLIKTRGQQVTLRCSPISGHKSVSWYQQVLGQGPQFIFQYYEKEERGRGNFPDRFSARQFPNYSSELNVNALLLGDSALYLCASSRGPPRGGGIQPQHFGDGTRLSIL.

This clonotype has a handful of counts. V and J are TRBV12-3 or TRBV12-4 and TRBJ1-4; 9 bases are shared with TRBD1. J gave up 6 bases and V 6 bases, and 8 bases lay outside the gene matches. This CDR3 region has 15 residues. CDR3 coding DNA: TGTGCCAGCAGAGGGGACAGGGCGGGGGATGAAAAACTGTTTTTT. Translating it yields CASRGDRAGDEKLFF.

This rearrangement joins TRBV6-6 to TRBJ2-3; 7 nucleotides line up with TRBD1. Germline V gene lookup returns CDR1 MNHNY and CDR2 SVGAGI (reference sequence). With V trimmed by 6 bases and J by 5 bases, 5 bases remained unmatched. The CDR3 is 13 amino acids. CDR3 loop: CASSSRGLDTQYF. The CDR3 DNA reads TGTGCCAGCAGCTCGAGGGGGCTAGATACGCAGTATTTT.

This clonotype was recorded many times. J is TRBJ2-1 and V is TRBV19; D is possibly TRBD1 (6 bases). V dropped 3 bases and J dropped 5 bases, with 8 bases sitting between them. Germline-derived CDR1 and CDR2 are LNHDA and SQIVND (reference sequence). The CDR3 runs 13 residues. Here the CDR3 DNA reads TGTGCCAGTAGTATGGGGGCCCACAATGAGCAGTTCTTC. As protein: CASSMGAHNEQFF.

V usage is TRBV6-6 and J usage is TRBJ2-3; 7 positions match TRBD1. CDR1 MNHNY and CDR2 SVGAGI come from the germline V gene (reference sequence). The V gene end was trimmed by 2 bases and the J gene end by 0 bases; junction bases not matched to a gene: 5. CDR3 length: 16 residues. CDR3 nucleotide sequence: TGTGCCAGCAGTTACACCCAGGGGGTTAGCACAGATACGCAGTATTTT. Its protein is CASSYTQGVSTDTQYF.

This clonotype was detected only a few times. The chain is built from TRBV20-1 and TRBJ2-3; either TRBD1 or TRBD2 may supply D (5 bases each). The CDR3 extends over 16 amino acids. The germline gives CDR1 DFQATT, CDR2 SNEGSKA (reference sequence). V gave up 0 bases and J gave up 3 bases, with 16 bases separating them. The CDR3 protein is CSAREGRLALTDTQYF. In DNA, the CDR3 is TGCAGTGCTAGAGAGGGGCGGCTAGCCCTGACAGATACGCAGTATTTT.

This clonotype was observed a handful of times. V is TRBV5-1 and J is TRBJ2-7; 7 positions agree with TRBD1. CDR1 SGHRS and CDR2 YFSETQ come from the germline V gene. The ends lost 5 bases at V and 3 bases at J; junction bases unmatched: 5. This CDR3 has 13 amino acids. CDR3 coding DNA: TGCGCCAGCAGTCACGGACAGGACTACGAGCAGTACTTC. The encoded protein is CASSHGQDYEQYF. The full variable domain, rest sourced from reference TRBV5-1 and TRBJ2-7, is KAGVTQTPRYLIKTRGQQVTLSCSPISGHRSVSWYQQTPGQGLQFLFEYFSETQRNKGNFPGRFSGRQFSNSRSEMNVSTLELGDSALYLCASSHGQDYEQYFGPGTRLTVT.

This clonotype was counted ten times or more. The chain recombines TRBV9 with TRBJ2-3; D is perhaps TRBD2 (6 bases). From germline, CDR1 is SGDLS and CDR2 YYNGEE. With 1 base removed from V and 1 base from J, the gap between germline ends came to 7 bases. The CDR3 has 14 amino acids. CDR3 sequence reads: CASSVLARTDTQYF. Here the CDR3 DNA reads TGTGCCAGCAGCGTACTAGCGCGCACAGATACGCAGTATTTT.

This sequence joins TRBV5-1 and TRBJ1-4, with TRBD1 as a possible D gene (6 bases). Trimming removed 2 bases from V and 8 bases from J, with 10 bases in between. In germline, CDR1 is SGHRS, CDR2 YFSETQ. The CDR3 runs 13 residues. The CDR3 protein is CASSFDRKEKLFF. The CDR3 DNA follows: TGCGCCAGCAGCTTCGACAGGAAAGAAAAACTGTTTTTT.

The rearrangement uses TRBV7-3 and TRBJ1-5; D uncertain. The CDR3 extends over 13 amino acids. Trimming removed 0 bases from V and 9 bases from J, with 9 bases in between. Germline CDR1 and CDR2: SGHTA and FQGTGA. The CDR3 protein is CASSLTPDGPQHF. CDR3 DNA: TGTGCCAGCAGCTTAACCCCCGACGGGCCCCAGCATTTT.

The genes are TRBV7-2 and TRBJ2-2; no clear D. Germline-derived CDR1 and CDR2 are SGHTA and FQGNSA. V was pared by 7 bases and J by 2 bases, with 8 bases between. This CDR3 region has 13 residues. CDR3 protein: CASTSPNTGELFF. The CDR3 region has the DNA TGTGCCAGCACAAGCCCTAACACCGGGGAGCTGTTTTTT. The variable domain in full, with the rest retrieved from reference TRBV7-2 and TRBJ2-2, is GAGVSQSPSNKVTEKGKDVELRCDPISGHTALYWYRQSLGQGLEFLIYFQGNSAPDKSGLPSDRFSAERTGGSVSTLTIQRTQQEDSAVYLCASTSPNTGELFFGEGSRLTVL.

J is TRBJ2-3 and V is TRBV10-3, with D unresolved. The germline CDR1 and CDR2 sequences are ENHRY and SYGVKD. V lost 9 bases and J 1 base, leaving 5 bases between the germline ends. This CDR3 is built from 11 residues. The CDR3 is CAIRGTDTQYF. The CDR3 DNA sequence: TGTGCCATTAGGGGCACAGATACGCAGTATTTT.

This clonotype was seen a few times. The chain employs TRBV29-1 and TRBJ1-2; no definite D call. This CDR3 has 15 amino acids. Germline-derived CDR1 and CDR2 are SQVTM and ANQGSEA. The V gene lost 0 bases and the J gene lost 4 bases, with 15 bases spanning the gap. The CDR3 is CSVEEPGNEGYGYTF. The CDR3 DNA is TGCAGCGTTGAAGAGCCGGGCAACGAAGGCTATGGCTACACCTTC. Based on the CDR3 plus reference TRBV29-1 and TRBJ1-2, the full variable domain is SAVISQKPSRDICQRGTSLTIQCQVDSQVTMMFWYRQQPGQSLTLIATANQGSEATYESGFVIDKFPISRPNLTFSTLTVSNMSPEDSSIYLCSVEEPGNEGYGYTFGSGTRLTVV.

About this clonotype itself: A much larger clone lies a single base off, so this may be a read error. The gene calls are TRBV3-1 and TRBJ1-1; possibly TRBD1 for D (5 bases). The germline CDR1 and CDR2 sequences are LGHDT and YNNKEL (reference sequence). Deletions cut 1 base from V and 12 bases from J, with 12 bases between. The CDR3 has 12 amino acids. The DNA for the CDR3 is TGTGCCAGCAGCCAAGGTTGGGGGAGGACTTTCTTT. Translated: CASSQGWGRTFF.

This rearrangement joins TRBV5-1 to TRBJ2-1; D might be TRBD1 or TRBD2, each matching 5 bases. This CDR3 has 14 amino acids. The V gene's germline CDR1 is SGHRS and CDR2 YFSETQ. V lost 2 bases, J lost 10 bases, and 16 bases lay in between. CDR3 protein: CASSFGAQRGEQFF. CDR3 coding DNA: TGCGCCAGCAGCTTCGGGGCGCAGAGAGGGGAGCAGTTCTTC.